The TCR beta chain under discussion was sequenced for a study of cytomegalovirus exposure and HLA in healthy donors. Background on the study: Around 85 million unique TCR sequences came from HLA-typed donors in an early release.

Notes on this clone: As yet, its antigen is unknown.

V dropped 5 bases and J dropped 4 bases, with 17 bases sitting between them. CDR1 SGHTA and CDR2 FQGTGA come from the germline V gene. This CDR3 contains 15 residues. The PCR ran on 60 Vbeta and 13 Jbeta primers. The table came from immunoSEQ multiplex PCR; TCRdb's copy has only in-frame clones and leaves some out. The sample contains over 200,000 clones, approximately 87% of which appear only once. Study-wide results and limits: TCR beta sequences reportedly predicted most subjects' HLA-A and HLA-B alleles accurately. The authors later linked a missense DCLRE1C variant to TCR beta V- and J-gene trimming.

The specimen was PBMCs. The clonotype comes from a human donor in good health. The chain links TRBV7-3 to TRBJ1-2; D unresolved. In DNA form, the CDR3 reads TGTGCCAGCAGCCCGTCCTCACCCGAGGGCTATGGCTACACCTTC. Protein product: CASSPSSPEGYGYTF.